This paragraph reports one T cell receptor (beta chain). Its specificity is not known. Measured with immunoSEQ multiplex PCR; TCRdb has only the in-frame clones, and not every one. The table shows approximately 13,000 clones, with 70% to 90% occurring only once. Trimming took off 6 bases at V and 0 bases at J, with 8 bases between the two ends. Looked up from germline, CDR1 is LNHDA and CDR2 is SQIVND (reference sequence). The CDR3 spans 14 residues. The data are from a study of tumor-infiltrating lymphocytes in localized non-small cell lung cancer. The overall study: Each patient gave resected tumor and non-adjacent uninvolved lung tissue. Study conclusions and caveats: Immunotypes IM1 and IM2 had similar TCR-derived T-cell fractions.

The sample comprised uninvolved lung tissue not adjacent to the tumor. The J gene is TRBJ2-2, the V gene TRBV19; D is ambiguous. The receptor's source is a human donor with non-small cell lung cancer. The CDR3 reads CASRLIANTGELFF. CDR3 nucleotides: TGTGCCAGTAGACTGATTGCGAACACCGGGGAGCTGTTTTTT.